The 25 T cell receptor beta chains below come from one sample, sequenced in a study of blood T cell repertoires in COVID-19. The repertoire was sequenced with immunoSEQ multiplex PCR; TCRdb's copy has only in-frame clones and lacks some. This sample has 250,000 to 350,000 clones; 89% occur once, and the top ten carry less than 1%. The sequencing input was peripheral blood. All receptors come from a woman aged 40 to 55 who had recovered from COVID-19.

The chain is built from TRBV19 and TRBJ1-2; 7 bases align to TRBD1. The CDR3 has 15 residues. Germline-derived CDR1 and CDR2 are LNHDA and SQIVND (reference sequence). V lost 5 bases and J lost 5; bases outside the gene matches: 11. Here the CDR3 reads CASSAKATGSYGYTF. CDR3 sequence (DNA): TGTGCCAGTAGTGCTAAAGCGACAGGGAGTTATGGCTACACCTTC.

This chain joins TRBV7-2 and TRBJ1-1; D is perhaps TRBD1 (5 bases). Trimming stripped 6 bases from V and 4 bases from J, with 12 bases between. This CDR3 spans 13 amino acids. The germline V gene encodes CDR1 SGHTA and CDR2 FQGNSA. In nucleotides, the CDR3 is TGTGCCAGCAGTTCAGGGTTTGGCACTGAAGCTTTCTTT. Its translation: CASSSGFGTEAFF.

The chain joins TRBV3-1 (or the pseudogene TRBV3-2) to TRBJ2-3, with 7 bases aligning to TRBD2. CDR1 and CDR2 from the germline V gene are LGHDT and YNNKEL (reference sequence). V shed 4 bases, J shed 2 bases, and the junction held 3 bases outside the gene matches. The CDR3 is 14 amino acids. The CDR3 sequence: CASSPGRVTDTQYF. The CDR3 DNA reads TGTGCCAGCAGCCCAGGGAGGGTCACAGATACGCAGTATTTT.

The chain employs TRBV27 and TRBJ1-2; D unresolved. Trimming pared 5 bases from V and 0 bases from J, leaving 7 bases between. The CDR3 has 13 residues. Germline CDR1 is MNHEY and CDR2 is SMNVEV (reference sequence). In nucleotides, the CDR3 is TGTGCCAGCAGTCCTCAGTCTAACTATGGCTACACCTTC. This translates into CASSPQSNYGYTF.

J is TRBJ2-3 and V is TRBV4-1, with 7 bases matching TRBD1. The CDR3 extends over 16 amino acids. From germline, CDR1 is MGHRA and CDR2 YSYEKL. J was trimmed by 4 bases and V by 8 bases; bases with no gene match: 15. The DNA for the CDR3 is TGCGCCAGCTCCCCCCGGGACAGTATGGGACCAGATACGCAGTATTTT. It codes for CASSPRDSMGPDTQYF.

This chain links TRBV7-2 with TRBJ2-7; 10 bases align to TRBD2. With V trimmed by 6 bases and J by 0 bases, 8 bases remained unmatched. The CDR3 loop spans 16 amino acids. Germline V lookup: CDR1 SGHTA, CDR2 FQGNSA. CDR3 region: CASRPDASGSSYEQYF. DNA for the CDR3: TGTGCCAGCAGGCCAGACGCTAGCGGGAGCTCCTACGAGCAGTACTTC.

The CDR3, as DNA: TGTGCCAGCAGCGACCAGGCGGATACGCAGTATTTT. Translation gives CASSDQADTQYF. The rearrangement joins TRBV7-9 to TRBJ2-3; D gene unclear. The CDR3 totals 12 residues. Trimming took 5 bases from V and 6 from J, leaving 9 bases between them. CDR1 and CDR2 (germline): SEHNR, FQNEAQ (reference sequence).

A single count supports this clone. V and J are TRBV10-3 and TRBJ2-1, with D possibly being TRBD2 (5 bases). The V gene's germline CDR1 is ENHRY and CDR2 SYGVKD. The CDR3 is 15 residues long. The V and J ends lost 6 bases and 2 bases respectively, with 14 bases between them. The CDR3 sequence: CAISPQLGTYNEQFF. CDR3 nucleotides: TGTGCCATCAGCCCCCAACTAGGGACCTACAATGAGCAGTTCTTC.

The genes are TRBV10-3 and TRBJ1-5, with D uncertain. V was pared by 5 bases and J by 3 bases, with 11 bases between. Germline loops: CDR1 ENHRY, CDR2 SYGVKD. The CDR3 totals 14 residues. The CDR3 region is CAISPGEYNQPQHF. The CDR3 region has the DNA TGTGCCATCAGTCCCGGGGAGTACAATCAGCCCCAGCATTTT.

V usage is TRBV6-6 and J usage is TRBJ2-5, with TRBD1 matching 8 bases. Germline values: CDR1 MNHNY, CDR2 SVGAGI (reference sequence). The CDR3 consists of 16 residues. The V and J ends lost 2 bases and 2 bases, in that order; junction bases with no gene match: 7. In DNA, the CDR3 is TGTGCCAGCAGTTACGAGGGTGGGACAGGACAAGAGACCCAGTACTTC. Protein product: CASSYEGGTGQETQYF.

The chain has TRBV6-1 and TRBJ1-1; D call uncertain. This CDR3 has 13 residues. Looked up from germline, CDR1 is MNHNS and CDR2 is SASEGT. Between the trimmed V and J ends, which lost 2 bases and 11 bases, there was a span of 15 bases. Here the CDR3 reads CASSELRQAGAFF. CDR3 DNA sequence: TGTGCCAGCAGTGAACTGCGGCAGGCGGGGGCTTTCTTT.

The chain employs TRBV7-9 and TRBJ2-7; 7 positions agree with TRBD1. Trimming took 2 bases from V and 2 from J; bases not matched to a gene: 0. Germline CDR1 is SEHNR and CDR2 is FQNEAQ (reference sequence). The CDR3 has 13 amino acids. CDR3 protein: CASSLTGAYEQYF. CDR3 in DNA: TGTGCCAGCAGCTTAACAGGGGCCTACGAGCAGTACTTC.

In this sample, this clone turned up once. CDR3 sequence reads: CSVVGSGRRWAEQFF. In DNA form, the CDR3 reads TGCAGCGTTGTGGGTAGCGGGAGGCGGTGGGCTGAGCAGTTCTTC. The chain joins TRBV29-1 to TRBJ2-1; 10 bases align to TRBD2. This CDR3 is built from 15 residues. J was trimmed by 9 bases and V by 4 bases; bases with no gene match: 12. Per germline, CDR1 SQVTM and CDR2 ANQGSEA.

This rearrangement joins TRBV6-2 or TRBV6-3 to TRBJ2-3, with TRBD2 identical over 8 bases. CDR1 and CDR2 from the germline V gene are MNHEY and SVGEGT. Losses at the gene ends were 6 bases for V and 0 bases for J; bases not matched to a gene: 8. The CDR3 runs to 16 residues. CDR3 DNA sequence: TGTGCCAGCAGCCGGGGCCTAGCGGGCAGCACAGATACGCAGTATTTT. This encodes CASSRGLAGSTDTQYF.

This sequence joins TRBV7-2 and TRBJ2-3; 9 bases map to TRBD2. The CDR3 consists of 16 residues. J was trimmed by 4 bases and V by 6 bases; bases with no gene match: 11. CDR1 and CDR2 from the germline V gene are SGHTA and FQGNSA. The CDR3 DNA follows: TGTGCCAGCAGTGCATGGGCACTAGCGGGCTCAGATACGCAGTATTTT. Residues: CASSAWALAGSDTQYF.

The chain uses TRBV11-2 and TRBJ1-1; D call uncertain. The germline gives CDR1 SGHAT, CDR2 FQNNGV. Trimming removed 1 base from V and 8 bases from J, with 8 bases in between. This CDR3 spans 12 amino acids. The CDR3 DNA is TGTGCCAGCAGCTTAGTAAGCTCAGAAGCTTTCTTT. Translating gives CASSLVSSEAFF.

The DNA for the CDR3 is TGTGCCTGGAGTGTCGGGGTGGTGGATTCACCCCTCCACTTT. This translates into CAWSVGVVDSPLHF. The rearrangement links TRBV30 to TRBJ1-6, with D uncertain. The CDR3 sequence is 14 residues long. Germline CDR1 reads GTSNPN; CDR2 reads SVGIG (reference sequence). Trimming left V 0 bases short and J 8 bases short, with 11 bases between.

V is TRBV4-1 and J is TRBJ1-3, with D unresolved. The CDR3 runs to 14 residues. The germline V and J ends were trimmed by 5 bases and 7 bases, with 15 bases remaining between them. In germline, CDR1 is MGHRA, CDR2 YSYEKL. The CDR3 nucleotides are TGCGCCAGCAGCGGCCGGGGTCCTCGGAACACCATATATTTT. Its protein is CASSGRGPRNTIYF.

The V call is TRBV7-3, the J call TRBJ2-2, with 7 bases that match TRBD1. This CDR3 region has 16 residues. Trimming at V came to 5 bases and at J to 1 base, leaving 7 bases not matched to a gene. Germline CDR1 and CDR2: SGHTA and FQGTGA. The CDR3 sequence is CASSPVGTENTGELFF. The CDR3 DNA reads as TGTGCCAGCAGCCCCGTCGGGACAGAGAACACCGGGGAGCTGTTTTTT.

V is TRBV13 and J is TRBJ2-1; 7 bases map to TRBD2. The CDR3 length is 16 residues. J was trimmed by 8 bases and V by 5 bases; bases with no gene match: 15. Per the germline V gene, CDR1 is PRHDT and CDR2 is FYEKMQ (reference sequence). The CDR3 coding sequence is TGTGCCAGCAGCGCCGGGGGGTGGCGGGAGAGTTATGAGCAGTTCTTC. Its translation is CASSAGGWRESYEQFF.

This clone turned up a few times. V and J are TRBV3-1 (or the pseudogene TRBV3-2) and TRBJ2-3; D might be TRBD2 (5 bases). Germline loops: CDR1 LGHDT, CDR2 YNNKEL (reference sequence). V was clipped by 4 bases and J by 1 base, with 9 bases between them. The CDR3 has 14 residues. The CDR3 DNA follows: TGTGCCAGCAGCCCCACTAGGGGCACAGATACGCAGTATTTT. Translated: CASSPTRGTDTQYF.

CDR3 sequence reads: CAWSTGGYYGYTF. For the CDR3, the DNA is TGTGCCTGGAGCACGGGGGGGTACTATGGCTACACCTTC. The rearrangement links TRBV30 to TRBJ1-2, with D maybe TRBD1 (5 bases). The germline gives CDR1 GTSNPN, CDR2 SVGIG (reference sequence). This CDR3 comprises 13 residues. V was clipped by 3 bases and J by 3 bases, with 11 bases between them.

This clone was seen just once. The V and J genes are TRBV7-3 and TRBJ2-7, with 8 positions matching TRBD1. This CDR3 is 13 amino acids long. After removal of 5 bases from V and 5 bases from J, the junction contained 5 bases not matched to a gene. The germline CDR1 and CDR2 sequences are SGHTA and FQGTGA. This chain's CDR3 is CASSRTGTDEQYF. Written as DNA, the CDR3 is TGTGCCAGCAGCCGGACAGGGACGGACGAGCAGTACTTC.

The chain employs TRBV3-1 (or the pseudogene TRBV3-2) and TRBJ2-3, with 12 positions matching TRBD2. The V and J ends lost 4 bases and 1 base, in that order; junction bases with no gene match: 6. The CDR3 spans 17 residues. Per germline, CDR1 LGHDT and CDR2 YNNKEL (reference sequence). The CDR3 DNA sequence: TGTGCCAGCAGCCCCGGGACTAGCGGGTCCGGCACAGATACGCAGTATTTT. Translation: CASSPGTSGSGTDTQYF.

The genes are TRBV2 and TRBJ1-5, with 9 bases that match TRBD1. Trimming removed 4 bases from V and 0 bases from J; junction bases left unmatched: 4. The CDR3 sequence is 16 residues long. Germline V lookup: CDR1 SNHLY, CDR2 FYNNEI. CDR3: CASSGQGGLSNQPQHF. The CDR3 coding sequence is TGTGCCAGCAGTGGACAGGGGGGCCTTAGCAATCAGCCCCAGCATTTT. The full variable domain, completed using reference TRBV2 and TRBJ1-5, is EPEVTQTPSHQVTQMGQEVILRCVPISNHLYFYWYRQILGQKVEFLVSFYNNEISEKSEIFDDQFSVERPDGSNFTLKIRSTKLEDSAMYFCASSGQGGLSNQPQHFGDGTRLSIL.